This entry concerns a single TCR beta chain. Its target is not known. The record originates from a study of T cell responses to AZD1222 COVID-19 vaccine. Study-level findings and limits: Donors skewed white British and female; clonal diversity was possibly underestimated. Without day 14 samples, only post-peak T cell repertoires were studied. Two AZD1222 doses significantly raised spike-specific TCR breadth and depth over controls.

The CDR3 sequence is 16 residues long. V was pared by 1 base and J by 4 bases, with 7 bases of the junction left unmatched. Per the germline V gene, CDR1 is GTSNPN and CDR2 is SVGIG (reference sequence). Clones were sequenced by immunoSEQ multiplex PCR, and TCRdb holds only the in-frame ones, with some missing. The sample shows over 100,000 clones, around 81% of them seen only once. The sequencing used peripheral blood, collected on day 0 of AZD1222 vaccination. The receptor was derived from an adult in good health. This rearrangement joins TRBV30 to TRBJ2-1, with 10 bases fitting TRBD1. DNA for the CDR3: TGTGCCTGGAGTGCCCTTGGACAGGGGGTTTACAATGAGCAGTTCTTC. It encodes CAWSALGQGVYNEQFF.